The present entry profiles one T cell receptor (beta chain) with its context. Its antigen remains unidentified. No quality values exist for individual bases; no much larger clone is one base distant. The record originates from a study of shared clonotypes between healthy human individuals (TCRdb year 2020). Background for the entire study: A couple of women and a few men aged 18 to 49 years were included in the cohort. For each donor, three plates each were used for CD4 naive and CD4 memory, two plates were used for CD8 naive, and one plate was used for CD8 memory. Blood TCR repertoires of several healthy adults were deeply sequenced to estimate repertoire size and the extent of clonotype sharing between individuals. To increase sequencing depth and limit assay-specific biases, different laboratories used diverse techniques to prepare libraries and sequence TCR repertoires. Between about 0.9 and 8.9 billion PBMCs per donor were obtained by leukapheresis.

TCR CDR3 regions were amplified from genomic DNA by multiplex PCR using the deep immunoSEQ assay. Extracted genomic DNA from each cell subset was spread evenly across all wells of several immunoSEQ 96-well plates, with each plate serving as a replicate. For sorted subsets, 200 ng of genomic DNA, equivalent to around 30,000 T cell genomes, went into each replicate PCR. Purified libraries were measured with a Qubit 3.0 fluorometer, size-checked on a Bioanalyzer 2100, and measured again with the KAPA Library Quantification kit. Every immunoSEQ 96-well plate was sequenced on a dedicated single-read 150-cycle Illumina NextSeq 550 flow cell. The paper's processing steps were these. Because the immunoSEQ output held only junctional sequences and lacked quality scores, the filtering could not match the filtering applied to full-length reads. Sequences were annotated with PyIR, a Python wrapper for IgBLAST v1.9, and V/J genes and CDR3 were assigned using IMGT germline references. Reads were filtered out if the reads had weak V/J assignments (E-value above 1e-6), no CDR3, stop codons, out-of-frame junctions, or ambiguous translated residues. A V3J clonotype was defined by an identical inferred V gene, J gene, and CDR3 amino acid sequence. To compute the percentage overlap between repertoires, the number of shared unique clonotypes was divided by the size of the smaller repertoire. Three approaches were used to assess repertoire richness: RTK rarefaction, the Chao1 estimator, and Recon v2.1 estimates of unobserved clonotypes. For all TCRbeta clonotypes obtained by the gDNA method from four donors, generation probabilities were computed with OLGA. Here the immuneACCESS table is served through TCRdb, limited to in-frame sequences with V and J called. Missing clones are a known gap in these copies; in checked studies unresolved V genes cover under half, and the rest lacks a known reason. D and trimming come from the DNA, and the V and J calls and clone size come from that table. The sample table shows around 1.9 million clones, and about 92% are seen once. The ten largest account for 1.5% to 2% of the sample.

In the germline V gene (reference sequence), CDR1 corresponds to SGHNT and CDR2 to YYREEE. V sheds 4 bases and J sheds 10 bases, leaving 12 bases between their ends. From cysteine to phenylalanine, the CDR3 is 12 amino acids long. Only CDR3 DNA remains: 36 bases, in frame from the first base. The research as a whole found: Sampling was restricted to blood, and TCR repertoires in tissues likely differ from the TCR repertoires found in blood. Even with the large sequencing depth, rarefaction of the sorted-subset datasets indicated that sequencing was incomplete. Larger estimated clonotype richness was generally found for naive subsets than for memory subsets. Clonotypes shared by all four sorted-subset donors showed higher generation probabilities than non-shared clonotypes. Across several donors, roughly 5.4% of naive CD4, approximately 4% of naive CD8, 2.3% of memory CD4, and under 0.45% of memory CD8 clonotypes were shared. Because the study included only a small number of donors, the genetic and exposure-history diversity represented was limited. Pairwise subsampling indicated that sequencing depth was expected to affect the degree of clonotype sharing among donors.

CD8 naive samples consisted of CD45RO-negative cells that were positively selected for CCR7, yielding a CD45RA+CCR7+ population without TemRA cells. Healthy HIV-negative adults with no recently reported acute infections or vaccinations were included as donors. Only Caucasian adults living in Nashville, Tennessee, USA were represented among the donors. Blood was obtained by leukapheresis, after which PBMCs were separated by Ficoll-Histopaque density gradient centrifugation and cryopreserved in liquid nitrogen vapor phase. Analytical flow cytometry was used to check the purity and quantity of every magnetically sorted T cell population. Each sorted fraction had its genomic DNA isolated and then quantified by UV absorbance on a Nanodrop 2000c.

The material sequenced was naive CD8+ T cells from PBMCs. According to the study, the label for this sample's cell subset or site signals: CD45RA+CCR7+. The clonotype originates from a man aged 18-30 years in good health. Some clones in this sample may be carry-over from other donors' samples. The rearrangement combines TRBV5-4 with TRBJ2-1; the D segment cannot be called with confidence. The CDR3 region: CASSEIPREQFF. The DNA is TGTGCCAGCAGCGAAATACCGCGGGAGCAGTTCTTC. Reference TRBV5-4 and TRBJ2-1 proteins supply the regions before and after the CDR3; the full variable domain is: ETGVTQSPTHLIKTRGQQVTLRCSSQSGHNTVSWYQQALGQGPQFIFQYYREEENGRGNFPPRFSGLQFPNYSSELNVNALELDDSALYLCASSEIPREQFFGPGTRLTVL.